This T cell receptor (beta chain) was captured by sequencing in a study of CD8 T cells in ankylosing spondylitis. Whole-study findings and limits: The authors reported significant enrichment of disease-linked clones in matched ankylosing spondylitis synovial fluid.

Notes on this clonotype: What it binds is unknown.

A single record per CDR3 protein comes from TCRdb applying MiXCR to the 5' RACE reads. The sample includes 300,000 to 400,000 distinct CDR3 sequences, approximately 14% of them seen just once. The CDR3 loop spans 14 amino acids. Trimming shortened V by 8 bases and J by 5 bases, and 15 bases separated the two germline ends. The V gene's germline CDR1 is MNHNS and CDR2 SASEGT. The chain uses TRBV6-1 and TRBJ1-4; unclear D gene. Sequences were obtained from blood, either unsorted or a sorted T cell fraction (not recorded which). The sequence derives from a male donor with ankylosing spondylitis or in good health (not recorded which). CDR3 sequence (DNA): TGTGCCAGCTCTTTCTCACAGAGAAATGAAAAACTGTTTTTT. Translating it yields CASSFSQRNEKLFF.